The 9 T cell receptor beta chains given below trace back to one sample, sequenced in a study of T cell responses to AZD1222 COVID-19 vaccine (dated by TCRdb to the early 2020s). The library relied on the immunoSEQ multiplex PCR assay. TCRdb obtained this table from immuneACCESS and retained in-frame rearrangements with V and J assigned. These tables miss some clones; where compared with another copy, unresolved V genes account for less than half of the shortfall, and the remainder is unexplained. The sample table shows roughly 120,000 clones, and 88% are seen once. The ten largest clones represent roughly 4.5% of the sample. The sample's time point, from its label and the paper: baseline before first vaccination. This specimen consisted of peripheral blood, obtained on day 0 of AZD1222 vaccination. The source is an adult in good health.

The chain has TRBV29-1 and TRBJ1-2; tentative D call: TRBD1 (6 bases). The CDR3 is 12 amino acids. Trimming took 1 base from V and 7 from J, leaving 10 bases between them. Germline lookup yields CDR1 SQVTM and CDR2 ANQGSEA. The CDR3 is CSVEAGEGGYTF. The CDR3 DNA reads TGCAGCGTTGAAGCAGGGGAAGGTGGCTACACCTTC.

V and J are TRBV28 and TRBJ2-7; 8 bases agree with TRBD1. The germline gives CDR1 MDHEN, CDR2 SYDVKM. There are 14 residues in the CDR3. V dropped 5 bases and J dropped 3; count of bases not matched to a gene: 6. The CDR3 spells CASSRTGWDYEQYF. The CDR3 bases are TGTGCCAGCAGTCGGACAGGGTGGGACTACGAGCAGTACTTC.

This clone was seen a few times. This chain links TRBV5-1 with TRBJ2-7; 7 positions match TRBD2. Germline V CDR1 and CDR2: SGHRS, YFSETQ. J gave up 7 bases and V 4 bases, and 11 bases lay outside the gene matches. The CDR3 spans 14 residues. CDR3 DNA: TGCGCCAGCAGCGCGGGCCCCCCAGCGGGGGAGCAGTACTTC. This sequence encodes CASSAGPPAGEQYF.

The chain uses TRBV7-9 and TRBJ2-3, with unresolved D. Per germline, CDR1 SEHNR and CDR2 FQNEAQ (reference sequence). The V end lost 5 bases, the J end lost 2 bases, and 5 bases lay between the germline ends. The CDR3 has 12 amino acids. The CDR3: CASSENTDTQYF. In DNA form, the CDR3 reads TGTGCCAGCAGCGAAAACACAGATACGCAGTATTTT.

The chain has TRBV18 and TRBJ2-1, with D hard to call. This CDR3 region has 14 residues. Germline V gives CDR1 KGHSH, CDR2 LQKENI. The germline V and J ends were trimmed by 0 bases and 0 bases, with 3 bases remaining between them. The CDR3: CASSPPSSYNEQFF. The CDR3 bases are TGTGCCAGCTCACCACCAAGCTCCTACAATGAGCAGTTCTTC. Full variable domain (missing parts from reference TRBV18 and TRBJ2-1): NAGVMQNPRHLVRRRGQEARLRCSPMKGHSHVYWYRQLPEEGLKFMVYLQKENIIDESGMPKERFSAEFPKEGPSILRIQQVVRGDSAAYFCASSPPSSYNEQFFGPGTRLTVL.

The chain couples TRBV6-4 to TRBJ2-1; 10 nucleotides align to TRBD2. The germline V gene encodes CDR1 MRHNA and CDR2 SNTAGT. J gave up 2 bases and V 4 bases, and 5 bases lay outside the gene matches. This CDR3 comprises 16 residues. CDR3 DNA: TGTGCCAGCAGTGTCAGAGCGGGGGGGCCCTACAATGAGCAGTTCTTC. Amino acids: CASSVRAGGPYNEQFF.

The rearrangement uses TRBV21-1 and TRBJ2-3; the table gives TRBD2 as D, unverified against the DNA. TRBV21-1 is a pseudogene locus. CDR3 size: 17 residues. The CDR3 DNA is TGTGCCAGCAGCAAAGTGCTGAGCGGGTCTCCTACAGATACGCAGTATTTT. Its protein is CASSKVLSGSPTDTQYF.

The chain couples TRBV11-1 to TRBJ1-1; D is possibly TRBD1 (6 bases). Germline V gene lookup returns CDR1 SGHAT and CDR2 FQDESV (reference sequence). Trimming shortened V by 7 bases and J by 4 bases, and 13 bases separated the two germline ends. CDR3 length: 13 residues. CDR3 nucleotides: TGTGCCAGCACCCACAGGGAAGGCACTGAAGCTTTCTTT. Protein: CASTHREGTEAFF.

A few counts support this clone. The sample has other DNA sequences that encode this CDR3 too. The chain is built from TRBV5-4 and TRBJ1-4; 9 nucleotides agree with TRBD1. With V trimmed by 2 bases and J by 7 bases, 3 bases remained unmatched. The CDR3 extends over 14 amino acids. Germline V lookup: CDR1 SGHNT, CDR2 YYREEE (reference sequence). The CDR3 region is CASSLQGAVEKLFF. The CDR3 coding sequence is TGTGCCAGCAGCTTACAGGGGGCGGTTGAAAAACTGTTTTTT.